This T cell receptor (beta chain) was obtained from a study of blood T cell repertoires in COVID-19. Germline assignment: CDR1 GTSNPN and CDR2 SVGIG (reference sequence). This CDR3 is 13 amino acids long. Trimming took off 3 bases at V and 7 bases at J, with 13 bases between the two ends. The authors' processing: Amplification with reference gene primers provided the estimates of nucleated cell counts. Profiled with immunoSEQ multiplex PCR; TCRdb holds only in-frame clones, not every one. D and trimming were read from the DNA, whereas the V and J calls and clone size are those reported in that table. The sample has 150,000 to 200,000 clones, approximately 90% seen once; the top ten hold under 6.5%.

This sequence joins TRBV30 and TRBJ1-5, with unresolved D. The sequencing input was peripheral blood. The source is a man aged 35 to 55 with active or convalescent COVID-19. The CDR3 region is CAWREGSGQPQHF. The CDR3 DNA is TGTGCCTGGAGAGAGGGATCAGGACAGCCCCAGCATTTT. Combining the CDR3 with reference TRBV30 and TRBJ1-5 gives the whole variable domain SQTIHQWPATLVQPVGSPLSLECTVEGTSNPNLYWYRQAAGRGLQLLFYSVGIGQISSEVPQNLSASRPQDRQFILSSKKLLLSDSGFYLCAWREGSGQPQHFGDGTRLSIL.